A selection of T cell receptor beta chains follows, all from one sample in a study of patients and donors after allogeneic stem cell transplantation. TCRdb re-analysed the RT-PCR reads in MiXCR, keeping a single row per CDR3 protein. The sample includes hundreds of thousands of distinct CDR3 sequences, 16% of them seen just once. Sequenced: blood, either unsorted or a sorted T cell fraction (not recorded which). These receptors were taken from a human donor who was either an allogeneic HSCT recipient or a stem cell or donor lymphocyte infusion donor (not recorded which). It is not recorded whose cells these are; they may come from a transplant donor. The CDR3 runs from the conserved cysteine through the conserved F or W. Fields, in order: J gene, D gene, V gene, clone size, CDR3 DNA, CDR3 protein. A D gene is named only where the DNA matches it firmly. Only part of the rows carry a size: once, few, many, or a class if the clone is expanded.

j_gene: TRBJ1-1
d_gene: TRBD1
v_gene: TRBV3-1
abundance: few
CDR3nt: TGTGCCAGCAGCCAAGGGACAGGAGGCACTGAAGCTTTCTTT
CDR3aa: CASSQGTGGTEAFF

j_gene: TRBJ1-1
d_gene: NA
v_gene: TRBV25-1
abundance: many
CDR3nt: TGTGCCAGCAGTGGAGGAAGGGGATTCAATCCTGAAGCTTTCTTT
CDR3aa: CASSGGRGFNPEAFF

j_gene: TRBJ2-1
d_gene: NA
v_gene: TRBV27
abundance: NA
CDR3nt: TGTGCCAGCAGATTTGGACGCAATGAGCAGTTCTTC
CDR3aa: CASRFGRNEQFF

j_gene: TRBJ1-1
d_gene: NA
v_gene: TRBV10-2
abundance: few
CDR3nt: TGCGCCAGCAGTGAGCCCACGGGACGGTTT
CDR3aa: CASSEPTGRF

j_gene: TRBJ1-2
d_gene: NA
v_gene: TRBV9
abundance: few
CDR3nt: TGTGCCAGCAGCGTAGTGGGCAGGAGAAAGGGCGGCTATGGCTACACCTTC
CDR3aa: CASSVVGRRKGGYGYTF

j_gene: TRBJ1-1
d_gene: TRBD1
v_gene: TRBV6-5
abundance: NA
CDR3nt: TGTGCCAGCAGTTTTAACAGGGGCATGGCTGAAGCTTTCTTT
CDR3aa: CASSFNRGMAEAFF

j_gene: TRBJ2-5
d_gene: TRBD2
v_gene: TRBV3-1
abundance: NA
CDR3nt: TGTGCCAGCAGCCAAGAAAGGCGGGAGGGCCCTCGGGAGACCCAGTACTTC
CDR3aa: CASSQERREGPRETQYF

j_gene: TRBJ1-2
d_gene: TRBD1
v_gene: TRBV9
abundance: many
CDR3nt: TGTGCCAGCAGCGTAGTAATGGGACAGGGCTTATGTGGCTACACCTTC
CDR3aa: CASSVVMGQGLCGYTF

j_gene: TRBJ1-5
d_gene: NA
v_gene: TRBV7-9
abundance: few
CDR3nt: TGTGCCAGCAGTGTAGGGTTTGTCTCGCAGCCCCAGCATTTT
CDR3aa: CASSVGFVSQPQHF

j_gene: TRBJ1-1
d_gene: NA
v_gene: TRBV5-1
abundance: few
CDR3nt: TGCGCCAGCAGCTGGGGAGGGGCGAACACTGAAGCTTTCTTT
CDR3aa: CASSWGGANTEAFF

j_gene: TRBJ1-2
d_gene: NA
v_gene: TRBV3-1
abundance: few
CDR3nt: TGTGCCAGCAGCCGAAGGGCCCCGACGGGCCGCTATGGCTACACCTTC
CDR3aa: CASSRRAPTGRYGYTF

j_gene: TRBJ2-2
d_gene: TRBD2
v_gene: TRBV7-9
abundance: NA
CDR3nt: TGTGCCAGCAGCCGTCCGGGAGGAACCGGGGAGCTGTTTTTT
CDR3aa: CASSRPGGTGELFF

j_gene: TRBJ2-5
d_gene: NA
v_gene: TRBV24-1
abundance: many
CDR3nt: TGTGCCACCAGTGAATTGGGGCGAGGAGAGACCCAGTACTTC
CDR3aa: CATSELGRGETQYF

j_gene: TRBJ1-2
d_gene: NA
v_gene: TRBV20-1
abundance: few
CDR3nt: TGCAGTGCTAGAGAAGGGGTTCTAAACTATGGCTACACCTTC
CDR3aa: CSAREGVLNYGYTF

j_gene: TRBJ2-1
d_gene: TRBD2
v_gene: TRBV5-1
abundance: few
CDR3nt: TGCGCCAGCACCCTACTAGCGGCGTCGGACAATGAGCAGTTCTTC
CDR3aa: CASTLLAASDNEQFF

j_gene: TRBJ1-1
d_gene: TRBD1
v_gene: TRBV24-1
abundance: NA
CDR3nt: TGTGCCACGCAGGGGGCCGGCAGGAACACTGAAGCTTTCTTT
CDR3aa: CATQGAGRNTEAFF

j_gene: TRBJ1-1
d_gene: NA
v_gene: TRBV6-1
abundance: NA
CDR3nt: TGTGCCAGCGCTCGGGGGGCGGACACTGAAGCTTTCTTT
CDR3aa: CASARGADTEAFF

j_gene: TRBJ2-1
d_gene: NA
v_gene: TRBV7-9
abundance: few
CDR3nt: TGTGCCAGCAGCTCCCCGAGGGTGAGCTCCTACAATGAGCAGTTCTTC
CDR3aa: CASSSPRVSSYNEQFF

j_gene: TRBJ2-7
d_gene: NA
v_gene: TRBV4-3
abundance: few
CDR3nt: TGCGCCAGCAGCCAAGAATACCAGGGTTACGAGCAGTACTTC
CDR3aa: CASSQEYQGYEQYF

j_gene: TRBJ2-6
d_gene: NA
v_gene: TRBV12-3/TRBV12-4
abundance: NA
CDR3nt: TGTGCCAGCAGTTCCTTCGTTCGGGTCGCCCACTCTGGGGCCAACGTCCTGACTTTC
CDR3aa: CASSSFVRVAHSGANVLTF

j_gene: TRBJ2-3
d_gene: TRBD2
v_gene: TRBV7-2
abundance: NA
CDR3nt: TGTGCCAGCAGCTTACGGCGGGCACTAGCGGGGATGGATACGCAGTATTTT
CDR3aa: CASSLRRALAGMDTQYF

j_gene: TRBJ2-5
d_gene: TRBD2
v_gene: TRBV9
abundance: few
CDR3nt: TGTGCCAGCAGCGTAGGCCTAGCGGGGGGTCAAGAGACCCAGTACTTC
CDR3aa: CASSVGLAGGQETQYF

j_gene: TRBJ1-1
d_gene: NA
v_gene: TRBV3-1
abundance: few
CDR3nt: TGTGCCAGCACCTCCACAGGGTCTTTCGCTGAAGCTTTCTTT
CDR3aa: CASTSTGSFAEAFF

j_gene: TRBJ1-6
d_gene: NA
v_gene: TRBV11-3
abundance: NA
CDR3nt: TGTGCCAGCAGGCGGGACGGCAAAAATTCACCCCTCCACTTT
CDR3aa: CASRRDGKNSPLHF

j_gene: TRBJ2-7
d_gene: TRBD1
v_gene: TRBV7-6
abundance: few
CDR3nt: TGTGCCAGCGGCCGGGACAGGCACCACTACGTCTCCTACGAGCAGTACTTC
CDR3aa: CASGRDRHHYVSYEQYF

j_gene: TRBJ1-2
d_gene: NA
v_gene: TRBV20-1
abundance: few
CDR3nt: TGCAGTGCTATGAAGAGGGGACCCTATGGCTACACCTTC
CDR3aa: CSAMKRGPYGYTF